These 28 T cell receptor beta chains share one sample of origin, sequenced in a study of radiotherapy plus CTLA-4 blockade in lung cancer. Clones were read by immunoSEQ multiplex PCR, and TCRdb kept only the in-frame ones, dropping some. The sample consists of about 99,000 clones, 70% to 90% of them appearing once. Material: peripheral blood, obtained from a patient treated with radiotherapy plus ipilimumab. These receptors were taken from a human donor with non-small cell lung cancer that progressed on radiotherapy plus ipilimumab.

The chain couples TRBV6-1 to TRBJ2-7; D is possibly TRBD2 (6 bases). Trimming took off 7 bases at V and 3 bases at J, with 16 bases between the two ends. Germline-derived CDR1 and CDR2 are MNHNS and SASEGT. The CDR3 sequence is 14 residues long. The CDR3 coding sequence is TGTGCCAGCATCGGACGGGACTCCCACTACGAGCAGTACTTC. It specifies CASIGRDSHYEQYF.

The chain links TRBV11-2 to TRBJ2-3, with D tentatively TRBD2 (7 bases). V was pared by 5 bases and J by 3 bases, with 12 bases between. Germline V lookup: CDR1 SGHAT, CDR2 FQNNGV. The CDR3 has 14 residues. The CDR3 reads CASSQGGGTDTQYF. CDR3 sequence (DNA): TGTGCCAGCAGCCAAGGGGGAGGGACAGATACGCAGTATTTT.

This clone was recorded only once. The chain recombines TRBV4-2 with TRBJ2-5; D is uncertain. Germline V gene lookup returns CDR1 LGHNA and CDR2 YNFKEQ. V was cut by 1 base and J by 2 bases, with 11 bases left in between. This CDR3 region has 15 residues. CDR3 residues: CASSQVPLEQETQYF. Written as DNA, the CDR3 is TGTGCCAGCAGCCAAGTCCCGCTAGAACAAGAGACCCAGTACTTC.

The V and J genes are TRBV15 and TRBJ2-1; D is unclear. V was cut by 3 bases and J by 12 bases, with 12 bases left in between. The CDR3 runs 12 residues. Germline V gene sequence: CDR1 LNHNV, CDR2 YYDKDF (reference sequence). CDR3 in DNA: TGTGCCACCAGCAGGTGGGCTGACCTGCAGTTCTTC. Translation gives CATSRWADLQFF.

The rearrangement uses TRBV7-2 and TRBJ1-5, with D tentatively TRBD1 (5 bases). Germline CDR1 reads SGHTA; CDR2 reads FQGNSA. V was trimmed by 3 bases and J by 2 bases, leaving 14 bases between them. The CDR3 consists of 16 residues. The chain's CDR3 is CASSLGDLSGNQPQHF. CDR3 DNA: TGTGCCAGCAGCTTGGGGGACTTGTCGGGCAATCAGCCCCAGCATTTT.

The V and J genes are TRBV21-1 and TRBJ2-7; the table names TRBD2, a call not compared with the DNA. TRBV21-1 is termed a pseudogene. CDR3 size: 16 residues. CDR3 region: CASSKALLRRRYEQYF. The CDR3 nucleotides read TGTGCCAGCAGCAAAGCGCTTTTGAGGCGGAGATACGAGCAGTACTTC.

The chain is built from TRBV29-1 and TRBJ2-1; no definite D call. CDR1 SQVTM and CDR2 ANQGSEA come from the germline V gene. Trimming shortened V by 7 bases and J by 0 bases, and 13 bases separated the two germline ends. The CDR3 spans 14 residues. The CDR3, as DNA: TGCAGCGCCGCCCCCGACGCCTCCTACAATGAGCAGTTCTTC. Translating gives CSAAPDASYNEQFF.

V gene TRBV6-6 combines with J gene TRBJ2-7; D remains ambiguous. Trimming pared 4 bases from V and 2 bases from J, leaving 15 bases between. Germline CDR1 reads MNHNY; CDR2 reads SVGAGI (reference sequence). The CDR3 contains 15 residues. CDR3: CASSSPLGLPYEQYF. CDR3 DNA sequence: TGTGCCAGCAGTTCCCCCCTCGGGCTACCCTACGAGCAGTACTTC.

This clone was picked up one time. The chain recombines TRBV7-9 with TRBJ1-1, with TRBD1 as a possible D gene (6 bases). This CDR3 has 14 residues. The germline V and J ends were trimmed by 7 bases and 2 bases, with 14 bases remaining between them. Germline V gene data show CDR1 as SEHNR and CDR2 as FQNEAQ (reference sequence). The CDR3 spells CASNPGQTNTEAFF. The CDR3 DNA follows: TGTGCCAGCAACCCGGGACAAACAAACACTGAAGCTTTCTTT.

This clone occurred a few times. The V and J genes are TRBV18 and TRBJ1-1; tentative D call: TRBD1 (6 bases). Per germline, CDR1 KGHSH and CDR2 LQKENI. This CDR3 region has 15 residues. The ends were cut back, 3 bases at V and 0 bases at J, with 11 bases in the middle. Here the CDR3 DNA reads TGTGCCAGCTCACCGCAGGGGTCCATGAACACTGAAGCTTTCTTT. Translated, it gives CASSPQGSMNTEAFF.

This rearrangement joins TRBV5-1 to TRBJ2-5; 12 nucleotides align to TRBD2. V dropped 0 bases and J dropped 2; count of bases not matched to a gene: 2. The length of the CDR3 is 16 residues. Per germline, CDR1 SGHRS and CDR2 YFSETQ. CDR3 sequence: CASSLGLAGDQETQYF. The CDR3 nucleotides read TGCGCCAGCAGCTTGGGACTAGCGGGAGATCAAGAGACCCAGTACTTC.

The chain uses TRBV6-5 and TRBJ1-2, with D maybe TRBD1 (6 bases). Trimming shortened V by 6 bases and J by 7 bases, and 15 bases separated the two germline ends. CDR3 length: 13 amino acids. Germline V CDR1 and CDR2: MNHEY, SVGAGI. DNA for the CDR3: TGTGCCAGCAGCCTCGACAGGATAGGTGGCTACACCTTC. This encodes CASSLDRIGGYTF.

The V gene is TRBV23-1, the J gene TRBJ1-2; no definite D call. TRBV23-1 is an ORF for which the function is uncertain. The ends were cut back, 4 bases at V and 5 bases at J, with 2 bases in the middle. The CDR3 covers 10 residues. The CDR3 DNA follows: TGCGCCAGCAGTCTTTATGGCTACACCTTC. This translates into CASSLYGYTF.

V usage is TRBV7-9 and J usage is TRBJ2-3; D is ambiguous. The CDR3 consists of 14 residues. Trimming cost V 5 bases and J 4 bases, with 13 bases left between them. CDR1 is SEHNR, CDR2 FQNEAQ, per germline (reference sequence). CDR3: CASSPIEYPDTQYF. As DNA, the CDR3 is TGTGCCAGCAGCCCCATCGAGTACCCAGATACGCAGTATTTT.

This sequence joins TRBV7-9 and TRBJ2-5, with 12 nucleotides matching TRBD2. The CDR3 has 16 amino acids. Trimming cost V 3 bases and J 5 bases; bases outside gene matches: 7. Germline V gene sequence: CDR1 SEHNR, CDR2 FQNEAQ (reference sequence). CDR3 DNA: TGTGCCAGCAGCTTCCCTAGCGGGAGGGCTTTGGAGACCCAGTACTTC. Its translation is CASSFPSGRALETQYF.

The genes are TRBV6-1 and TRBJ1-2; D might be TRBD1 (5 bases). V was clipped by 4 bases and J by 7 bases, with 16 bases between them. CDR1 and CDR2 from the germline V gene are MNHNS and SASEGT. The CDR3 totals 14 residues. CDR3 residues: CASSGIHDSGGYTF. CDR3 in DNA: TGTGCCAGCAGTGGAATCCATGACAGCGGTGGCTACACCTTC.

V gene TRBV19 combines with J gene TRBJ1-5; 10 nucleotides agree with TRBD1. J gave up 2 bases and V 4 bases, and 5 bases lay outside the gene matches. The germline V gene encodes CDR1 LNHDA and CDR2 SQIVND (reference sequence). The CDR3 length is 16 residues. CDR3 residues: CASSNRDRGGNQPQHF. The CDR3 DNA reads TGTGCCAGTAGTAACAGGGACAGGGGCGGCAATCAGCCCCAGCATTTT.

In DNA form, the CDR3 reads TGTGCCAGCAGTGGCAGCGTCCCCAATCAGCCCCAGCATTTT. Protein sequence: CASSGSVPNQPQHF. The J gene is TRBJ1-5, the V gene TRBV6-1, with D uncertain. The CDR3 covers 14 residues. Germline V lookup: CDR1 MNHNS, CDR2 SASEGT. V lost 4 bases and J lost 3, with 10 bases in between.

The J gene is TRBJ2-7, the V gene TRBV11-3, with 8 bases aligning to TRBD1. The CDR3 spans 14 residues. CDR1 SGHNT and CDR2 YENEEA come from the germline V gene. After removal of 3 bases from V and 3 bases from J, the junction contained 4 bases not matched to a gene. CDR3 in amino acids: CASSFTGGNYEQYF. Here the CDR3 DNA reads TGTGCCAGCAGCTTCACAGGGGGAAACTACGAGCAGTACTTC.

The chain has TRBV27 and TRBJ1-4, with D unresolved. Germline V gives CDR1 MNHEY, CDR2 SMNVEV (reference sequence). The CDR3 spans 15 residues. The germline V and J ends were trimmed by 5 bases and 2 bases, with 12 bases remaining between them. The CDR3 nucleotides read TGTGCCAGCAGTCAAATGGGGTTTACTAATGAAAAACTGTTTTTT. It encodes CASSQMGFTNEKLFF.

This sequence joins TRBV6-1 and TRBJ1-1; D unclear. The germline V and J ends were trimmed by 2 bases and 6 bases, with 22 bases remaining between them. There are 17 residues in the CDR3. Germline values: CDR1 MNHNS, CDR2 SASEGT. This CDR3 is CASSEMAAGDHRSEAFF. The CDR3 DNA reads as TGTGCCAGCAGTGAAATGGCGGCAGGTGACCACCGATCTGAAGCTTTCTTT.

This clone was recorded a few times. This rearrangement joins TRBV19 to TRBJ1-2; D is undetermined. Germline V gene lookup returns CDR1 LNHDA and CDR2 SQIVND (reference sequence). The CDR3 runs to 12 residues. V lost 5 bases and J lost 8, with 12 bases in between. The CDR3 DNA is TGTGCCAGTAGTGTAACAAACTTGGGCTACACCTTC. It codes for CASSVTNLGYTF.

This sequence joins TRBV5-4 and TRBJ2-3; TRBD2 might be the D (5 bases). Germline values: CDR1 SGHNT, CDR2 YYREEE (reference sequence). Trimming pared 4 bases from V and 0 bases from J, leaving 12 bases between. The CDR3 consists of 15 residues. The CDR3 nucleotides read TGTGCCAGCAGCAGGGCCGGGGTCAGCACAGATACGCAGTATTTT. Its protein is CASSRAGVSTDTQYF.

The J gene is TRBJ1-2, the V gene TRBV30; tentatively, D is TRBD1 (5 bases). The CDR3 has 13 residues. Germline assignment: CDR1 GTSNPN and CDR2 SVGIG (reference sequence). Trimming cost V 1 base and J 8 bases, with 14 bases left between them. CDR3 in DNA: TGTGCCTGGAGTGACTGGCAGGGTGCCGGCTACACCTTC. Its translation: CAWSDWQGAGYTF. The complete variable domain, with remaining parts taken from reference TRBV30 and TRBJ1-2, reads SQTIHQWPATLVQPVGSPLSLECTVEGTSNPNLYWYRQAAGRGLQLLFYSVGIGQISSEVPQNLSASRPQDRQFILSSKKLLLSDSGFYLCAWSDWQGAGYTFGSGTRLTVV.

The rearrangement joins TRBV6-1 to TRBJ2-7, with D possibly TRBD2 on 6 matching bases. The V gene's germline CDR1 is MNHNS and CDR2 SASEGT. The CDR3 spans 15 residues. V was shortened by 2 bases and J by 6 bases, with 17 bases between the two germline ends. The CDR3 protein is CASSETGTPGPEQYF. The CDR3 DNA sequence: TGTGCCAGCAGTGAAACCGGGACTCCCGGGCCCGAGCAGTACTTC.

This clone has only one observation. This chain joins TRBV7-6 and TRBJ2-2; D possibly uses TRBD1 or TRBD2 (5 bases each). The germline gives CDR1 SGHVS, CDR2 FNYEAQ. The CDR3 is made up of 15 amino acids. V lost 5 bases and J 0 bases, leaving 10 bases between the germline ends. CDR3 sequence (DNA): TGTGCCAGCAGCCGGGACGTCACGAACACCGGGGAGCTGTTTTTT. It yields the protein CASSRDVTNTGELFF.

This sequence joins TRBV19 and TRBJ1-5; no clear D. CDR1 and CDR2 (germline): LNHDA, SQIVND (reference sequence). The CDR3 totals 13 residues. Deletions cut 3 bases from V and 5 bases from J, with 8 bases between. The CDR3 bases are TGTGCCAGTAGTATTGATGGGGATCAGCCCCAGCATTTT. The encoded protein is CASSIDGDQPQHF. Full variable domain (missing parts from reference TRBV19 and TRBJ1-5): DGGITQSPKYLFRKEGQNVTLSCEQNLNHDAMYWYRQDPGQGLRLIYYSQIVNDFQKGDIAEGYSVSREKKESFPLTVTSAQKNPTAFYLCASSIDGDQPQHFGDGTRLSIL.

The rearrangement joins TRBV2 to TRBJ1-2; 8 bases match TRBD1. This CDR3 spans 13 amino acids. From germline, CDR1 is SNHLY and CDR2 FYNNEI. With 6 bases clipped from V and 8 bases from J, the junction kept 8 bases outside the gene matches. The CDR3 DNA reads TGTGCCAGCAGGATAGGGACAGGCGGGGGCTACACCTTC. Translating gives CASRIGTGGGYTF.